Listed here is a single T cell receptor (beta chain). No antigen is known for it. The data were obtained in a study of shared clonotypes between healthy human individuals. Overall study findings and caveats: For naive CD4 cells, around 5% of clonotypes were shared across a handful of donors.

The repertoire was sequenced with immunoSEQ multiplex PCR; TCRdb's copy has only in-frame clones and lacks some. The table has 2 million to 2.5 million clones, 85% to 95% seen once. Germline-derived CDR1 and CDR2 are MNHEY and SMNVEV (reference sequence). There are 14 residues in the CDR3. V shed 4 bases and J shed 9 bases, with 18 bases lying between them. The TCR was taken from a man younger than 30 in good health. Some clones in this sample may be carry-over from other donors' samples. Input material: naive CD4+ T cells from PBMCs. Subset in this sample: CD45RA+ positively selected. This sequence joins TRBV27 and TRBJ2-5, with TRBD2 as a possible D gene (5 bases). The CDR3 DNA reads TGTGCCAGCAGTTCGGACTTAACTCCGGAGGCCCAGTACTTC. This codes for CASSSDLTPEAQYF.